The rows below give T cell receptor beta chains drawn from one sample of a study of tumor-infiltrating lymphocytes in primary liver carcinoma. Each CDR3 protein is one row after TCRdb ran MiXCR on the multiplex PCR reads. The table has some 110,000 distinct CDR3 sequences, roughly 80% seen once. The sample comprised liver tumor tissue from sampling region 3. The receptors stem from a man aged 35-49 years with primary liver carcinoma and hepatitis B virus infection. The CDR3 runs from the conserved cysteine through the conserved F or W. D genes are given only for firm matches. Expanded clones get a size class; other rows say once, few or many, or leave the size out.

TRBJ1-1 | NA | NA | TRBV4-1 | TGCGCCAGCAGCCTCGGGACGGGGGCCCTAAACACTGTAGCTTTCTTT | CASSLGTGALNTVAFF
TRBJ2-2 | NA | NA | TRBV6-1 | TGTGCCAGCTGTGACCTCGGACAAGGATCCACCGTGGAGCTGTTTTTT | CASCDLGQGSTVELFF
TRBJ2-1 | NA | NA | TRBV4-1 | TGCGCCAGCAGCCATCTTAGTGGGATTCACGATGAGCAGTTCTTC | CASSHLSGIHDEQFF
TRBJ2-7 | NA | TRBD1 | TRBV5-4 | TGTGTCAGCAGCGGACAGGGCTCCTACGAGGAGTACTTC | CVSSGQGSYEEYF
TRBJ2-6 | once | NA | TRBV11-2 | TGTGCCAGCAGCTTACACTCTGTGGCCAACGTCCTGACTTTC | CASSLHSVANVLTF
TRBJ2-6 | NA | NA | TRBV6-1 | TGTGCCGTCCAAGGGACCAACGTCCTAACTTTC | CAVQGTNVLTF
TRBJ2-1 | NA | TRBD2 | TRBV11-3 | TGTGCCATCAGCCTCGATAGCGGGAGCGGGCACAATGAGTACTTCTTC | CAISLDSGSGHNEYFF
TRBJ2-5 | NA | NA | TRBV12-3/TRBV12-4 | TGTGCCAGCAGACGAAGCGGGACAGAGAGTCAGTACTTC | CASRRSGTESQYF
TRBJ1-1 | many | NA | TRBV7-9 | TGTGCCAGCAGCTCTCAACAGGGCTCCCCTGAAGCTTTCTTT | CASSSQQGSPEAFF
TRBJ2-7 | few | NA | TRBV20-1 | TGCAGTGCTAGAGAGGGCAGGGTGGGGGAGCAGTACTTC | CSAREGRVGEQYF
TRBJ2-6 | NA | NA | TRBV7-2 | TGTGCCAGCGCGCTTAATCCTGGGGCCAACCTCCTGACTTTC | CASALNPGANLLTF
TRBJ2-2 | NA | NA | TRBV11-2 | TGTGACAGCAGCTCTTCTAGCGACGCGAACACCGGGGAGCTGTTTTTC | CDSSSSSDANTGELFF
TRBJ2-7 | many | TRBD1 | TRBV5-1 | TGCGCCAGCAGCTTCTCAGGGACAGGGGAGTCCGAGCAGTACTTC | CASSFSGTGESEQYF
TRBJ2-7 | many | NA | TRBV5-4 | TGTGCCAGCAGCTTGGAGGCGGTCTCAGGGGGGATCTACGAGCAGTACTTC | CASSLEAVSGGIYEQYF
TRBJ2-3 | once | NA | TRBV29-1 | TGCAGCGTCCGGAAGGGGGACGGAGAGACGCAATATTTT | CSVRKGDGETQYF
TRBJ2-6 | NA | TRBD1 | TRBV6-5 | TGTGGCAGCACCCACCGGGGACAGGGGATTGGTGAGGCCAACGTCCTGACTTTC | CGSTHRGQGIGEANVLTF
TRBJ2-1 | NA | TRBD2 | TRBV28 | TGTGCCAACTTCCCCCGACTAGCGGGAGTTGGTGAGCAGTTCTTC | CANFPRLAGVGEQFF
TRBJ2-5 | NA | NA | TRBV28 | TGTATCAGCAGTTCTCGGATGAGAAGGGGCGCACAAGAGACCCAGTACTTC | CISSSRMRRGAQETQYF
TRBJ1-6 | NA | NA | TRBV5-5 | TGTGCCAACAGCTTGCGAGGGCATTCACCCCTCCACTTT | CANSLRGHSPLHF
TRBJ1-5 | NA | NA | TRBV5-8 | TGTGTCAGCAGCTCCTTTGGAGGAGGCAATCAACCCCAGCATTTT | CVSSSFGGGNQPQHF
TRBJ2-2 | NA | TRBD2 | TRBV4-2 | TGTGCCAGCAGCCAAGAGGGCCTAGCGGGAGATTTAGGGGAGCTGTTTTTT | CASSQEGLAGDLGELFF
TRBJ2-2 | NA | TRBD1 | TRBV11-3 | TGTACCAGCAGCTTAGCGACAGGGGGCACCGGGGAGCAGTTTTTT | CTSSLATGGTGEQFF
TRBJ2-3 | NA | TRBD2 | TRBV11-3 | TGTGCCAGCAGCGACAGCCCTGCGGGAGGGGTGGATACACAGTATTTT | CASSDSPAGGVDTQYF
TRBJ1-5 | NA | NA | TRBV12-3/TRBV12-4 | TGTGCCAACAACAACGGGGATAGCAATCAGCCCCAGCATTTT | CANNNGDSNQPQHF
TRBJ2-6 | once | NA | TRBV6-1 | TGTGTCAGCAGTGAACAGGGTATGACTGGGGCCAACGTCCTGACTTTC | CVSSEQGMTGANVLTF
TRBJ2-7 | few | TRBD2 | TRBV7-2 | TGTGCCAGCAGCTTGGGACTAGCGGGTACCTACGAGCAGTACTTC | CASSLGLAGTYEQYF
TRBJ1-3 | NA | NA | TRBV6-1 | TGTGTCACCTATAAAAGGGGAAACGCCACCATATATTTT | CVTYKRGNATIYF
TRBJ2-5 | few | NA | TRBV5-1 | TGCGCCAACACTGAACAGGGAGGCGAGACCCAGTACTTC | CANTEQGGETQYF
TRBJ2-2 | NA | NA | TRBV30 | TGTGCCTGGAGTGAGGCCGGCGGTTACACCGGGGAGCTATCTTTT | CAWSEAGGYTGELSF
TRBJ2-7 | NA | NA | TRBV29-1 | TGCGGCGTTGAAGGGACAAGTTCCTACGAGCAGTACTTC | CGVEGTSSYEQYF
TRBJ2-5 | NA | NA | TRBV29-1 | TGCAGCGGTCAGGGGGAGGATTCCAAGACCCAGTACTTC | CSGQGEDSKTQYF
TRBJ1-5 | NA | TRBD1 | TRBV6-5 | TGTGCCAGCAGCTCGGGACAGGAAGGGGGACAGCCCCAGCAATTT | CASSSGQEGGQPQQF
TRBJ2-4 | NA | TRBD2 | TRBV11-1 | TGTACCAGCAGCTTTCCCGGGACTAGCGTGACTAAGAACATTCAGTACTTC | CTSSFPGTSVTKNIQYF
TRBJ2-2 | NA | NA | TRBV29-1 | TGCAGCGTTGGGACCAGCGAGGCGAACACCGGGAAGTTGTTTTTT | CSVGTSEANTGKLFF
TRBJ2-1 | many | NA | TRBV12-5 | TGTGCTAGTGGTCCCCGTTACTCCAATGAGCAGTTCTTC | CASGPRYSNEQFF
TRBJ1-5 | NA | TRBD1 | TRBV30 | TGTGCCTGGGCCCCCGCAGGGGGCCGCAATCAGCCCCAGCATTTC | CAWAPAGGRNQPQHF
TRBJ2-2 | NA | NA | TRBV10-1 | TGCGCCACTAGGGCTAGCGAGATCGTCGGGGAGGTGTTTTTT | CATRASEIVGEVFF
TRBJ2-2 | NA | NA | TRBV7-3 | TGTGCCAGCAGCCCCCACGACACCGGGGAGCTGTATTTT | CASSPHDTGELYF
TRBJ1-5 | NA | NA | TRBV28 | TGTGCCAGCAGTTTGGGGACCAATCCATATAGCAATGAGCCCCAGCATTTT | CASSLGTNPYSNEPQHF
TRBJ1-6 | NA | TRBD1 | TRBV4-3 | TGTGCCAGCAGCTCCTGGGACAGGGGAAAGAATTCACCCCTTCACTTT | CASSSWDRGKNSPLHF
TRBJ2-5 | NA | NA | TRBV5-1 | TGCGTCAGCAGCTCCGGGACTGGGTTAGGAGAGACCCAGTACTTC | CVSSSGTGLGETQYF
TRBJ2-3 | NA | TRBD2 | TRBV12-3/TRBV12-4 | TGTGCCAGCAGTTCCCGATTAGCGGGCATTCCGCAGTATTTT | CASSSRLAGIPQYF
TRBJ1-1 | NA | NA | TRBV5-6 | TGTGCCAGCATCTACTGGACGGACAAGGGCGGAACTGAAGCTTTCTTT | CASIYWTDKGGTEAFF
TRBJ2-5 | NA | NA | TRBV29-1 | TGTAGCGTTGAAGTCGTAGTCGGGGAGATCCAGTACTTC | CSVEVVVGEIQYF
TRBJ1-1 | once | TRBD1 | TRBV19 | TGTGCCAGCACGTACAGGGGAAAAACTGAAGCTTTCTTT | CASTYRGKTEAFF
TRBJ1-5 | NA | NA | TRBV11-2 | TGTACCAGCAGCTCACAGGACCCTAATCAGCCCCAGCATTTT | CTSSSQDPNQPQHF
TRBJ2-7 | NA | NA | TRBV12-3/TRBV12-4 | TGTGCCAGCAGTTACACCAGTTCCTACGAGGAGTACTTC | CASSYTSSYEEYF